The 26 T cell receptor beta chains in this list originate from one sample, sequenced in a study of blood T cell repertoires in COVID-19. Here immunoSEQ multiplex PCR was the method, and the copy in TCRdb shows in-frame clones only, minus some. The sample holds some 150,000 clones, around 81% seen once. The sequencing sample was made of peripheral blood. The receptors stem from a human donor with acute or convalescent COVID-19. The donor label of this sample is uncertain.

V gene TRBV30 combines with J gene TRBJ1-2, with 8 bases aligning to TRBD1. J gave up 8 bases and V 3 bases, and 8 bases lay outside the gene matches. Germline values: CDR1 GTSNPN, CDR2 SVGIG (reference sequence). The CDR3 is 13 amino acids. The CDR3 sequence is CAWRGQGLGGYTF. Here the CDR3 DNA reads TGTGCCTGGAGAGGACAGGGCCTCGGAGGCTACACCTTC.

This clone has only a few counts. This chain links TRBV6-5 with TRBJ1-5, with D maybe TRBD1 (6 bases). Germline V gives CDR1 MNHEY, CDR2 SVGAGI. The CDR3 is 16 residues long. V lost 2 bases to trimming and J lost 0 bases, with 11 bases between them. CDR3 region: CASSYRGGLSNQPQHF. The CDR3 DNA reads TGTGCCAGCAGTTACAGGGGGGGGCTTAGCAATCAGCCCCAGCATTTT.

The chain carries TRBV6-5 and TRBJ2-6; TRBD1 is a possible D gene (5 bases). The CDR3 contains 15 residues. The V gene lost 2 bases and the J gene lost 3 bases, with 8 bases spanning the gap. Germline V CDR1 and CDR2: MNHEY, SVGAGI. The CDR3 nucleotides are TGTGCCAGCAGTTACAAGGGGTTTGGGGCCAACGTCCTGACTTTC. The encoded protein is CASSYKGFGANVLTF.

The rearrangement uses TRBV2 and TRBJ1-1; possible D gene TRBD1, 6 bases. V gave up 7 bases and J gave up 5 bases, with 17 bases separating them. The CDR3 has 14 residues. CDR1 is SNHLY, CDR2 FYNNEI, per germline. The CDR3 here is CASTSERGSTEAFF. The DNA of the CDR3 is TGTGCCAGCACGTCAGAGAGGGGGTCAACTGAAGCTTTCTTT.

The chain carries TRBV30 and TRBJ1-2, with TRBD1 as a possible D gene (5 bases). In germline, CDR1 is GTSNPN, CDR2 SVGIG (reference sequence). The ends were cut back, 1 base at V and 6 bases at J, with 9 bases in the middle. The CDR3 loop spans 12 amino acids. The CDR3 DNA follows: TGTGCCTGGAGTGCGGGGGGTAATGGCTACACCTTC. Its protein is CAWSAGGNGYTF.

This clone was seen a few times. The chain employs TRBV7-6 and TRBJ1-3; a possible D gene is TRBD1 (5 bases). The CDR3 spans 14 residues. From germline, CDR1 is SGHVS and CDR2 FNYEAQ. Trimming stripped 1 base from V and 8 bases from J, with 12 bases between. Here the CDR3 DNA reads TGTGCCAGCAGCTTAGGGCAGGGTGCGCACACCATATATTTT. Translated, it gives CASSLGQGAHTIYF.

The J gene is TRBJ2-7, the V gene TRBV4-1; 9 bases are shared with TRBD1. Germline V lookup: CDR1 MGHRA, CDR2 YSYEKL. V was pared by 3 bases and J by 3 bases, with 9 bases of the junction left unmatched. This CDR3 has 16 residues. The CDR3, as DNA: TGCGCCAGCAGCCACTCGCCGGGACAGGGATTCTACGAGCAGTACGTC. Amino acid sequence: CASSHSPGQGFYEQYV.

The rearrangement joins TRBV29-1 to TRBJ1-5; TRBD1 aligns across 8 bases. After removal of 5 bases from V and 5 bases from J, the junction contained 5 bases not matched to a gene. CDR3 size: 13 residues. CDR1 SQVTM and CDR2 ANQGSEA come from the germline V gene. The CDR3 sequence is CSVTAGGDQPQHF. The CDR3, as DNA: TGCAGCGTTACCGCAGGGGGCGATCAGCCCCAGCATTTT.

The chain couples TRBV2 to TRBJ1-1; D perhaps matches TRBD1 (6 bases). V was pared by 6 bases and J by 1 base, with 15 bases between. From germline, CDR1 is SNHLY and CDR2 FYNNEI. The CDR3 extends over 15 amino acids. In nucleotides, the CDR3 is TGTGCCAGCAGCGACCGTCGACAGGAGAACACTGAAGCTTTCTTT. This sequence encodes CASSDRRQENTEAFF.

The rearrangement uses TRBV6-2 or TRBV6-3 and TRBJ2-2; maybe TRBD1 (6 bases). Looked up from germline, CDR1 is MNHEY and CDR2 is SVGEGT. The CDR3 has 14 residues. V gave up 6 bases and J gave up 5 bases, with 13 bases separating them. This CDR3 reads CASSTGYQTGELFF. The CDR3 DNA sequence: TGTGCCAGCAGCACAGGGTATCAAACCGGGGAGCTGTTTTTT.

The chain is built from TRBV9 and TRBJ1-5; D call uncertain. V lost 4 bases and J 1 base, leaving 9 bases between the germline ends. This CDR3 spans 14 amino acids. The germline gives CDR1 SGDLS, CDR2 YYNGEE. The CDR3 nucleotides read TGTGCCAGCAGCCCGACTGACAGCAATCAGCCCCAGCATTTT. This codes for CASSPTDSNQPQHF.

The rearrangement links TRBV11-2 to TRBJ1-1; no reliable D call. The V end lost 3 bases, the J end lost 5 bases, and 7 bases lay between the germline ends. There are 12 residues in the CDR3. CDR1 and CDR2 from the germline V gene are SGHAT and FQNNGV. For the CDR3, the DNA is TGTGCCAGCAGCTTGGGCAGAACTGAAGCTTTCTTT. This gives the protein CASSLGRTEAFF. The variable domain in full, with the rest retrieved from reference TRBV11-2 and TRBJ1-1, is EAGVAQSPRYKIIEKRQSVAFWCNPISGHATLYWYQQILGQGPKLLIQFQNNGVVDDSQLPKDRFSAERLKGVDSTLKIQPAKLEDSAVYLCASSLGRTEAFFGQGTRLTVV.

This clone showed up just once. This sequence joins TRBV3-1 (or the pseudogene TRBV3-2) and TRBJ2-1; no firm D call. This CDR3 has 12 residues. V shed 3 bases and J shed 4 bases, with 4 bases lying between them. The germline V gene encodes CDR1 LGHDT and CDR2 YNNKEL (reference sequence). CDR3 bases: TGTGCCAGCAGCCACAGGTACAATGAGCAGTTCTTC. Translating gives CASSHRYNEQFF.

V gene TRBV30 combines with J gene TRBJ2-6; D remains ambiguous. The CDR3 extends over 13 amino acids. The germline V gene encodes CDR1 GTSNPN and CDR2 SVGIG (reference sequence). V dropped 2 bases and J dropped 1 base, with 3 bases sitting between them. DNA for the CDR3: TGTGCCTGGAGTTCTTCTGGGGCCAACGTCCTGACTTTC. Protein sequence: CAWSSSGANVLTF.

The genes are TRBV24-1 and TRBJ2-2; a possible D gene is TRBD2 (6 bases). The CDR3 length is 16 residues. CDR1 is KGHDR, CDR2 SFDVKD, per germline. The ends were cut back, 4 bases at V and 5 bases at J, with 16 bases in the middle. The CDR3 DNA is TGTGCCACCAGTGACCCCAAGGAGGGTATTACCGGGGAGCTGTTTTTT. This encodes CATSDPKEGITGELFF.

CDR3 DNA sequence: TGTGCCATCAGTGGGGACAGGGAAGGATCAACAGATACGCAGTATTTT. This codes for CAISGDREGSTDTQYF. The J gene is TRBJ2-3, the V gene TRBV10-3; 9 bases align to TRBD1. This CDR3 is 16 amino acids long. Germline CDR1 ENHRY, CDR2 SYGVKD. J lost 3 bases, V lost 4 bases, and 8 bases had no gene match.

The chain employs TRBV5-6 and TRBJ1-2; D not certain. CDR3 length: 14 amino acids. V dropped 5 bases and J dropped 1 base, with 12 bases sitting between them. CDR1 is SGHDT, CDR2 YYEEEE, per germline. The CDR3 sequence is CASSPAGFNYGYTF. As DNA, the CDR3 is TGTGCCAGCAGTCCGGCGGGCTTTAACTATGGCTACACCTTC.

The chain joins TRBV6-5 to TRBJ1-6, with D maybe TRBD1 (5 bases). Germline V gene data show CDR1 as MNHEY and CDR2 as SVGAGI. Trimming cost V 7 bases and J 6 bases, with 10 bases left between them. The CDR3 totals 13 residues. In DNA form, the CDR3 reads TGTGCCAGCAAAGAGACAGCTAATTCACCCCTCCACTTT. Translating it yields CASKETANSPLHF.

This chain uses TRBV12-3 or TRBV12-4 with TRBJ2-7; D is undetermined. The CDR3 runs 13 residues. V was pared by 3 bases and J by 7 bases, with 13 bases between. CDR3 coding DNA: TGTGCCAGCAGTTTTACCGGCTTCGGGGAGCAGTACTTC. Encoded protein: CASSFTGFGEQYF.

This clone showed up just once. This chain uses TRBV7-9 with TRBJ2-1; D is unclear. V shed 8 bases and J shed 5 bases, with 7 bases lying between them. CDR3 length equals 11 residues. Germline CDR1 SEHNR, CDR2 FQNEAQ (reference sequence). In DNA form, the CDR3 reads TGTGCCAGCGAGAAAGACAATGAGCAGTTCTTC. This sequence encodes CASEKDNEQFF.

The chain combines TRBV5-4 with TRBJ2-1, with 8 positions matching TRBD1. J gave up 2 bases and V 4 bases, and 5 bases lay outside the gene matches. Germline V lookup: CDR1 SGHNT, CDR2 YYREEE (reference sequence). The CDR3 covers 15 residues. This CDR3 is CASSLDRGAYNEQFF. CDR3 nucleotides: TGTGCCAGCAGCCTAGACAGGGGCGCCTACAATGAGCAGTTCTTC.

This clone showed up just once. The CDR3: CASSFVQGGVTEAFF. The CDR3 DNA is TGTGCCAGCAGTTTCGTACAGGGGGGTGTCACTGAAGCTTTCTTT. The rearrangement joins TRBV27 to TRBJ1-1, with 8 nucleotides matching TRBD1. The CDR3 is 15 residues long. V was pared by 3 bases and J by 4 bases, with 7 bases of the junction left unmatched. CDR1 MNHEY and CDR2 SMNVEV come from the germline V gene (reference sequence).

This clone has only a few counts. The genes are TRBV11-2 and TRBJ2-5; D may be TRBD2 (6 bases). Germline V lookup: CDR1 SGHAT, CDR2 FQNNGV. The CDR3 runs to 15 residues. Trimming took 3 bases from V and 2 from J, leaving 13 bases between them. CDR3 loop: CASSFAGRMQETQYF. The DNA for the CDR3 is TGTGCCAGCAGCTTTGCAGGGAGGATGCAAGAGACCCAGTACTTC.

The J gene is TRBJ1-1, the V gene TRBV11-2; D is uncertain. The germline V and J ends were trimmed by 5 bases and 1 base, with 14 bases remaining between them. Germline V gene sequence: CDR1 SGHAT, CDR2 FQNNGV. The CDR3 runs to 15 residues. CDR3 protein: CASSPSGRRNTEAFF. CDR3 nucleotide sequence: TGTGCCAGCAGCCCCAGCGGACGGAGGAACACTGAAGCTTTCTTT.

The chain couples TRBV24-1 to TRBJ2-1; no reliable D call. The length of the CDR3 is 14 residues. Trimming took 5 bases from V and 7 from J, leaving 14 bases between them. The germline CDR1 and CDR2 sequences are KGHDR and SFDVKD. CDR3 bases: TGTGCCACCAGTGGTGGTCAGGAAAGGAATGAGCAGTTCTTC. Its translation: CATSGGQERNEQFF.

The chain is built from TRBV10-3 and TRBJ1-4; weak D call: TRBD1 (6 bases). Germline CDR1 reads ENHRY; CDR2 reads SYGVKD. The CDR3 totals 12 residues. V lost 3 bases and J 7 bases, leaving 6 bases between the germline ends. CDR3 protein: CAISDRGEKLFF. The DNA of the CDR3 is TGTGCCATCAGTGACAGGGGTGAAAAACTGTTTTTT.